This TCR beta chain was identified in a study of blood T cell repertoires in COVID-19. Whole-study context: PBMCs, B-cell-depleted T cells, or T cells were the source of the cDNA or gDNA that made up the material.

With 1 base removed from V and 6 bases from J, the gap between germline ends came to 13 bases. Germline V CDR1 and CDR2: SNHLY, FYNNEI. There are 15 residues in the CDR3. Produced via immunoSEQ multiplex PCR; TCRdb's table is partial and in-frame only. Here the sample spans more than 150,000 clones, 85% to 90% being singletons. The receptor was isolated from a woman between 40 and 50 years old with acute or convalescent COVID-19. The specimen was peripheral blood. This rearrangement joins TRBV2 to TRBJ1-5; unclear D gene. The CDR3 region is CASSEGAGAGQPQHF. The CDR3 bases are TGTGCCAGCAGTGAAGGAGCGGGAGCAGGTCAGCCCCAGCATTTT.